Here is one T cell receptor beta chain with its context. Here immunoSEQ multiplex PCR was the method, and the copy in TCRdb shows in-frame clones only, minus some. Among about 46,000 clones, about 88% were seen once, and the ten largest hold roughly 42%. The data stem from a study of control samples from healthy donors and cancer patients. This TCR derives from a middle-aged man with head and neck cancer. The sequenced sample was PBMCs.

CDR3 in amino acids: CASSYSRAVLYEQYF. CDR3 nucleotides: TGTGCCAGCAGTTACTCTAGAGCGGTGCTCTACGAGCAGTACTTC. The chain joins TRBV6-6 to TRBJ2-7, with D tentatively TRBD2 (5 bases). The CDR3 runs to 15 residues. Trimming stripped 0 bases from V and 3 bases from J, with 12 bases between. Germline CDR1 is MNHNY and CDR2 is SVGAGI (reference sequence).